This TCR beta chain was documented in a study of radiotherapy plus CTLA-4 blockade in lung cancer. Study context: Objective responses occurred in 15% to 20% of patients; around 28% had disease control.

Comment on this clone: Its specificity is not known.

The germline gives CDR1 SGDLS, CDR2 YYNGEE. The junction had 2 bases not matched to a gene; V was cut back by 1 base and J by 0 bases. CDR3 length: 16 amino acids. Libraries were prepared by immunoSEQ multiplex PCR; TCRdb keeps only in-frame clonotypes and omits some of them. The table shows approximately 80,000 clones, with roughly 80% occurring only once. Study-wide results and caveats: Among blood TCR repertoires after radiotherapy plus ipilimumab, tumor-derived clones expanded. Early clone dynamics of blood T cells, plus interferon-beta, reportedly predicted response best.

Alongside CTLA-4 blockade with ipilimumab, patients with chemo-refractory metastatic non-small-cell lung cancer received focal radiation. This receptor was identified in a human donor with non-small cell lung cancer whose response to radiotherapy plus ipilimumab could not be evaluated. The chain recombines TRBV9 with TRBJ2-3; 10 bases are a match to TRBD2. The specimen comprised peripheral blood, sampled from a patient treated with radiotherapy plus ipilimumab. The CDR3 bases are TGTGCCAGCAGCGTACTAGCGGGGGCTAGCACAGATACGCAGTATTTT. It yields the protein CASSVLAGASTDTQYF. The full variable domain, its missing parts supplied by reference TRBV9 and TRBJ2-3, is DSGVTQTPKHLITATGQRVTLRCSPRSGDLSVYWYQQSLDQGLQFLIQYYNGEERAKGNILERFSAQQFPDLHSELNLSSLELGDSALYFCASSVLAGASTDTQYFGPGTRLTVL.